This is a list of T cell receptor beta chains from one sample in a study of T-cell reconstitution after alpha-beta-depleted transplantation in children. TCRdb re-derived calls from the PCR reads in MiXCR, one entry per CDR3 protein. Of fewer than 550,000 distinct CDR3 sequences in the sample, over 10% were seen once. Sequenced here: PBMCs, mostly from graft donor cells, sampled 180 days after TCRalphabeta/CD19-depleted stem cell transplant. The origin of the receptors is a female patient younger than 10 who had a stem cell transplant for aplastic anemia, so the T cells may come from the graft donor. Both conserved end residues are part of each CDR3. The D gene is left open where the match is weak. Clone size is given for some rows only: seen once, a few or many times, or a class if the clone is expanded.

abundance: .; j_gene: TRBJ2-3; d_gene: TRBD2; v_gene: TRBV4-2; CDR3aa: CASSQGWAGVTDTQYF; CDR3nt: TGTGCCAGCAGCCAAGGGTGGGCGGGGGTCACAGATACGCAGTATTTT
abundance: .; j_gene: TRBJ2-5; d_gene: TRBD2; v_gene: TRBV6-5; CDR3aa: CASSNPGLAVWTQYF; CDR3nt: TGTGCCAGCAGTAACCCGGGACTAGCGGTCTGGACCCAGTACTTC
abundance: many; j_gene: TRBJ1-4; d_gene: .; v_gene: TRBV7-9; CDR3aa: CASRGGSNEKLFF; CDR3nt: TGTGCCAGCCGAGGAGGGTCTAATGAAAAACTGTTTTTT
abundance: few; j_gene: TRBJ2-2; d_gene: .; v_gene: TRBV3-1; CDR3aa: CASSQGRGRSTGELFF; CDR3nt: TGTGCCAGCAGCCAAGGGAGGGGGCGAAGCACCGGGGAGCTGTTTTTT
abundance: few; j_gene: TRBJ1-4; d_gene: .; v_gene: TRBV20-1; CDR3aa: CSVMGARDEKLFF; CDR3nt: TGCAGTGTAATGGGGGCGAGGGATGAAAAACTGTTTTTT
abundance: many; j_gene: TRBJ2-1; d_gene: .; v_gene: TRBV12-3/TRBV12-4; CDR3aa: CASSSPGSSYNEQFF; CDR3nt: TGTGCCAGCAGCTCCCCGGGGAGCTCCTACAATGAGCAGTTCTTC
abundance: .; j_gene: TRBJ2-3; d_gene: .; v_gene: TRBV27; CDR3aa: CASSPLTNFGAGAATQYF; CDR3nt: TGTGCCAGCAGTCCCCTAACCAACTTCGGGGCGGGGGCCGCTACGCAGTATTTT
abundance: .; j_gene: TRBJ2-2; d_gene: .; v_gene: TRBV27; CDR3aa: CASSLSSFRTENTGELFF; CDR3nt: TGTGCCAGCAGTTTATCTAGCTTCAGGACAGAAAACACCGGGGAGCTGTTTTTT
abundance: .; j_gene: TRBJ2-1; d_gene: .; v_gene: TRBV29-1; CDR3aa: CSVDGPPRSYNEQFF; CDR3nt: TGCAGCGTTGATGGCCCGCCCAGGTCCTACAATGAGCAGTTCTTC
abundance: .; j_gene: TRBJ2-5; d_gene: TRBD2; v_gene: TRBV12-3/TRBV12-4; CDR3aa: CASTQGTGGETQYF; CDR3nt: TGTGCCAGCACCCAGGGAACGGGAGGAGAGACCCAGTACTTC
abundance: .; j_gene: TRBJ2-5; d_gene: .; v_gene: TRBV7-2; CDR3aa: CASSLKSVGAAQYF; CDR3nt: TGTGCCAGCAGCTTAAAGTCTGTGGGGGCGGCCCAGTACTTC
abundance: few; j_gene: TRBJ1-5; d_gene: TRBD1; v_gene: TRBV6-1; CDR3aa: CASSETGNGNQPQHF; CDR3nt: TGTGCCAGCAGTGAGACAGGGAATGGCAATCAGCCCCAGCATTTT
abundance: .; j_gene: TRBJ2-2; d_gene: .; v_gene: TRBV24-1; CDR3aa: CATSDTGTTGELFF; CDR3nt: TGTGCCACCAGTGACACCGGGACCACCGGGGAGCTGTTTTTT
abundance: .; j_gene: TRBJ1-4; d_gene: .; v_gene: TRBV5-1; CDR3aa: CASSLDGFAAGLKKLFF; CDR3nt: TGCGCCAGCAGCTTGGACGGGTTCGCAGCCGGACTTAAAAAACTGTTTTTT
abundance: .; j_gene: TRBJ2-1; d_gene: .; v_gene: TRBV18; CDR3aa: CASSPKSGWNEQFF; CDR3nt: TGTGCCAGCTCACCAAAATCCGGCTGGAATGAGCAGTTCTTC
abundance: .; j_gene: TRBJ2-4; d_gene: .; v_gene: TRBV4-1; CDR3aa: CASSLQRDIQYF; CDR3nt: TGCGCCAGCAGCTTACAGCGGGACATTCAGTACTTC
abundance: .; j_gene: TRBJ2-7; d_gene: TRBD2; v_gene: TRBV27; CDR3aa: CASSATGGRTEQYF; CDR3nt: TGTGCCAGCAGCGCAACGGGAGGTAGGACCGAGCAGTACTTC
abundance: .; j_gene: TRBJ2-5; d_gene: .; v_gene: TRBV28; CDR3aa: CASSPALMAGQETQYF; CDR3nt: TGTGCCAGCAGTCCTGCCTTAATGGCAGGGCAAGAGACCCAGTACTTC
abundance: .; j_gene: TRBJ1-1; d_gene: .; v_gene: TRBV6-1; CDR3aa: CASSRQPNTEAFF; CDR3nt: TGTGCCAGCAGTCGACAGCCCAACACTGAAGCTTTCTTT
abundance: few; j_gene: TRBJ2-1; d_gene: .; v_gene: TRBV6-2/TRBV6-3; CDR3aa: CASSYLGDKNEQFF; CDR3nt: TGTGCCAGCAGTTACTTAGGGGACAAAAATGAGCAGTTCTTC
abundance: few; j_gene: TRBJ2-2; d_gene: .; v_gene: TRBV28; CDR3aa: CASSPLGGSNTGELFF; CDR3nt: TGTGCCAGCAGTCCCCTGGGGGGCTCAAACACCGGGGAGCTGTTTTTT
abundance: few; j_gene: TRBJ2-4; d_gene: TRBD1; v_gene: TRBV7-2; CDR3aa: CASSLLDRGLTKNIQYF; CDR3nt: TGTGCCAGCAGCTTATTGGACAGGGGGCTGACCAAAAACATTCAGTACTTC
abundance: .; j_gene: TRBJ1-5; d_gene: .; v_gene: TRBV2; CDR3aa: CASTPGQPNQPQHF; CDR3nt: TGTGCCAGCACCCCTGGACAGCCAAATCAGCCCCAGCATTTT
abundance: few; j_gene: TRBJ1-5; d_gene: .; v_gene: TRBV7-2; CDR3aa: CASSLDGRSNQPQHF; CDR3nt: TGTGCCAGCAGCTTAGACGGCAGGAGCAATCAGCCCCAGCATTTT
abundance: few; j_gene: TRBJ2-7; d_gene: TRBD1; v_gene: TRBV28; CDR3aa: CASSLKGQLREQYF; CDR3nt: TGTGCCAGCAGTCTCAAGGGACAGCTGCGCGAGCAGTACTTC
abundance: many; j_gene: TRBJ2-1; d_gene: .; v_gene: TRBV4-3; CDR3aa: CASSPWEGAYNEQFF; CDR3nt: TGCGCCAGCAGCCCCTGGGAGGGGGCCTACAATGAGCAGTTCTTC
abundance: few; j_gene: TRBJ1-2; d_gene: .; v_gene: TRBV24-1; CDR3aa: CATSDPRGYGYTF; CDR3nt: TGTGCCACCAGTGATCCTAGGGGATATGGCTACACCTTC
abundance: few; j_gene: TRBJ2-5; d_gene: .; v_gene: TRBV6-2/TRBV6-3; CDR3aa: CASSYSGVQETQYF; CDR3nt: TGTGCCAGCAGTTACTCGGGAGTCCAAGAGACCCAGTACTTC
abundance: few; j_gene: TRBJ1-5; d_gene: .; v_gene: TRBV5-5; CDR3aa: CASSFSREQPQHF; CDR3nt: TGTGCCAGCAGCTTCAGCAGGGAGCAGCCCCAGCATTTT
abundance: .; j_gene: TRBJ1-1; d_gene: .; v_gene: TRBV15; CDR3aa: CATDGGTEAFF; CDR3nt: TGTGCCACCGACGGGGGAACTGAAGCTTTCTTT
abundance: few; j_gene: TRBJ2-1; d_gene: .; v_gene: TRBV12-3/TRBV12-4; CDR3aa: CASSPVFSSNEQFF; CDR3nt: TGTGCCAGCAGCCCGGTGTTCAGCTCCAATGAGCAGTTCTTC
abundance: many; j_gene: TRBJ1-2; d_gene: TRBD1; v_gene: TRBV29-1; CDR3aa: CSVLTGNNYGYTF; CDR3nt: TGCAGCGTTTTGACAGGGAATAACTATGGCTACACCTTC
abundance: .; j_gene: TRBJ1-3; d_gene: TRBD1; v_gene: TRBV11-2; CDR3aa: CASSLVQGAIRSGHTIYF; CDR3nt: TGTGCCAGCAGCTTGGTACAGGGGGCAATCCGCTCTGGACACACCATATATTTT
abundance: .; j_gene: TRBJ2-1; d_gene: .; v_gene: TRBV3-1; CDR3aa: CASSQVAPEQFF; CDR3nt: TGTGCCAGCAGCCAAGTCGCCCCTGAGCAGTTCTTC
abundance: few; j_gene: TRBJ2-2; d_gene: .; v_gene: TRBV5-1; CDR3aa: CASSFRGSGELFF; CDR3nt: TGCGCCAGCAGCTTTCGGGGATCCGGGGAGCTGTTTTTT
abundance: .; j_gene: TRBJ2-1; d_gene: .; v_gene: TRBV5-1; CDR3aa: CASSRVTVYNEQFF; CDR3nt: TGCGCCAGCAGCCGCGTAACCGTATACAATGAGCAGTTCTTC
abundance: .; j_gene: TRBJ2-1; d_gene: TRBD2; v_gene: TRBV15; CDR3aa: CATSRSWREGPNNEQFF; CDR3nt: TGTGCCACCAGCAGATCATGGCGGGAGGGCCCGAACAATGAGCAGTTCTTC
abundance: few; j_gene: TRBJ2-2; d_gene: TRBD1; v_gene: TRBV20-1; CDR3aa: CSASGTGGTGELFF; CDR3nt: TGCAGTGCTTCCGGGACAGGGGGAACCGGGGAGCTGTTTTTT
abundance: .; j_gene: TRBJ2-1; d_gene: .; v_gene: TRBV27; CDR3aa: CASSFGLPNEQFF; CDR3nt: TGTGCCAGCAGTTTCGGCCTTCCAAATGAGCAGTTCTTC
abundance: few; j_gene: TRBJ2-5; d_gene: TRBD1; v_gene: TRBV18; CDR3aa: CASSPSGGYETQYF; CDR3nt: TGTGCCAGCTCACCCTCAGGGGGCTACGAGACCCAGTACTTC
abundance: many; j_gene: TRBJ2-3; d_gene: TRBD2; v_gene: TRBV28; CDR3aa: CASSPGLAGPDTQYF; CDR3nt: TGTGCCAGCAGTCCCGGACTAGCGGGACCAGATACGCAGTATTTT